Listed here are 2 T cell receptor beta chains from one sample, sequenced in a study of cytomegalovirus exposure and HLA in healthy donors. This PCR relied on a set of 60 Vbeta primers and 13 Jbeta primers. Generated by immunoSEQ multiplex PCR, the TCRdb table keeps only in-frame clones and is missing some. This repertoire shows some 180,000 clones, roughly 75% found once; its top ten account for around 1.9%. Sample: PBMCs. The source of these receptors is a woman in her twenties or thirties in good health and CMV-seronegative.

The genes are TRBV9 and TRBJ2-7; D is possibly TRBD2 (6 bases). Between the trimmed V and J ends, which lost 4 bases and 2 bases, there was a span of 16 bases. The germline V gene encodes CDR1 SGDLS and CDR2 YYNGEE. The CDR3 covers 15 residues. The CDR3 DNA sequence: TGTGCCAGCAGCCCCACGGGGGACCGAGCCTACGAGCAGTACTTC. It codes for CASSPTGDRAYEQYF.

The rearrangement uses TRBV6-5 and TRBJ1-2; D uncertain. CDR1 and CDR2 (germline): MNHEY, SVGAGI. V was pared by 10 bases and J by 4 bases, with 16 bases between. CDR3 length: 13 amino acids. Here the CDR3 reads CATRGISSYGYTF. CDR3 coding DNA: TGTGCCACCCGAGGGATTTCATCCTATGGCTACACCTTC.